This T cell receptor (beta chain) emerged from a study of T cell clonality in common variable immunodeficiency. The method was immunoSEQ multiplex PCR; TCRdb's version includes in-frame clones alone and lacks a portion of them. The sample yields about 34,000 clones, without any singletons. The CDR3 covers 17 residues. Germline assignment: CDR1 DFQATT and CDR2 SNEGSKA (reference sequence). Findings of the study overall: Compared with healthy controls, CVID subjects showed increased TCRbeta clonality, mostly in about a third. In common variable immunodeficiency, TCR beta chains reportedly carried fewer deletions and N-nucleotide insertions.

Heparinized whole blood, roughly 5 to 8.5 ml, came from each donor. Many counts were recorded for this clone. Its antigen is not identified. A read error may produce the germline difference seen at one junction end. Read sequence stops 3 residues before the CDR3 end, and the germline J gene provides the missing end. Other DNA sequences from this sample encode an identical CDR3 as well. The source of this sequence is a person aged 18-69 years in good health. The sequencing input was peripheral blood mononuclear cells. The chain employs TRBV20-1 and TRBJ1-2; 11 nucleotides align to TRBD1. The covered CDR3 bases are TGCAGTGCCAGAGTTCCGCGGACAGGGGGCGTTGGGTATGGC. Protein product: CSARVPRTGGVGYG. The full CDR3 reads CSARVPRTGGVGYGYTF.